These 28 T cell receptor beta chains originate from one sample sequenced in a study of beta chain features in type 1 diabetes. The entirety of the isolated RNA underwent reverse transcription, so expressed TCRB transcripts were sequenced. Clones were sequenced by immunoSEQ multiplex PCR, and TCRdb holds only the in-frame ones, with some missing. The profile covers 680,000 or so clones, with about 14% appearing a single time and 0.07% to 0.095% taken by the ten largest. The sequencing sample was made of naive CD4+ T cells from blood. The receptors come from a man aged 18 to 30 in good health.

The chain recombines TRBV18 with TRBJ2-2, with no clear D. CDR1 is KGHSH, CDR2 LQKENI, per germline. With 3 bases removed from V and 1 base from J, the gap between germline ends came to 6 bases. This CDR3 has 14 residues. CDR3 DNA: TGTGCCAGCTCACCCTACTTGAACACCGGGGAGCTGTTTTTT. Translated, it gives CASSPYLNTGELFF.

A remark on this clone: The sample carries other DNA sequences with the same CDR3. The chain recombines TRBV9 with TRBJ2-5; D call uncertain. CDR1 is SGDLS and CDR2 is YYNGEE in the germline V gene. The CDR3 length is 13 residues. The V end lost 0 bases, the J end lost 4 bases, and 7 bases lay between the germline ends. This chain's CDR3 is CASSVGGPETQYF. The CDR3, as DNA: TGTGCCAGCAGCGTAGGAGGCCCAGAGACCCAGTACTTC. The full variable domain, in which reference TRBV9 and TRBJ2-5 provide the parts outside the CDR3, is DSGVTQTPKHLITATGQRVTLRCSPRSGDLSVYWYQQSLDQGLQFLIQYYNGEERAKGNILERFSAQQFPDLHSELNLSSLELGDSALYFCASSVGGPETQYFGPGTRLLVL.

The rearrangement uses TRBV7-9 and TRBJ1-6; no firm D call. V was clipped by 3 bases and J by 7 bases, with 16 bases between them. The CDR3 loop spans 16 amino acids. CDR1 is SEHNR, CDR2 FQNEAQ, per germline (reference sequence). The CDR3 nucleotides read TGTGCCAGCAGCTTGACGACGGGCCAGAGGAATTCACCCCTCCACTTT. Translated: CASSLTTGQRNSPLHF.

This clone was counted a single time. The chain recombines TRBV6-5 with TRBJ2-7; 7 bases are a match to TRBD2. CDR1 is MNHEY, CDR2 SVGAGI, per germline. The CDR3 consists of 12 residues. The junction had 4 bases not matched to a gene; V was cut back by 5 bases and J by 6 bases. The CDR3 DNA follows: TGTGCCAGCAGTGCGGGACTACCCGAGCAGTACTTC. Its translation is CASSAGLPEQYF.

This clone was found a few times. The V and J genes are TRBV23-1 and TRBJ2-1; no clear D. TRBV23-1 is annotated as an ORF whose role is uncertain. The CDR3 runs 16 residues. Trimming left V 0 bases short and J 7 bases short, with 16 bases between. Here the CDR3 reads CASSQSLYKKRNEQFF. The CDR3 bases are TGCGCCAGCAGTCAATCGCTCTACAAAAAGAGGAATGAGCAGTTCTTC.

This chain joins TRBV18 and TRBJ1-2, with no clear D. The CDR3 is made up of 14 amino acids. Germline CDR1 KGHSH, CDR2 LQKENI. V lost 0 bases to trimming and J lost 2 bases, with 7 bases between them. As DNA, the CDR3 is TGTGCCAGCTCACCACCTCAAGGGAACTATGGCTACACCTTC. Its translation: CASSPPQGNYGYTF.

This clone appeared a few times. This chain joins TRBV7-3 and TRBJ2-1; D may be TRBD1 or TRBD2 (5 bases each). Per germline, CDR1 SGHTA and CDR2 FQGTGA. The CDR3 runs to 17 residues. The V end lost 2 bases, the J end lost 3 bases, and 17 bases lay between the germline ends. The CDR3 DNA sequence: TGTGCCAGCAGCTTAGGGTTCATGAGAGGGGACTACAATGAGCAGTTCTTC. Protein product: CASSLGFMRGDYNEQFF. Full variable domain (outside the CDR3, taken from reference TRBV7-3 and TRBJ2-1): GAGVSQTPSNKVTEKGKYVELRCDPISGHTALYWYRQSLGQGPEFLIYFQGTGAADDSGLPNDRFFAVRPEGSVSTLKIQRTERGDSAVYLCASSLGFMRGDYNEQFFGPGTRLTVL.

This clone was picked up a small number of times. This rearrangement joins TRBV7-9 to TRBJ1-2, with a possible D match to TRBD1 (5 bases). This CDR3 region has 15 residues. Germline V gene lookup returns CDR1 SEHNR and CDR2 FQNEAQ (reference sequence). V shed 1 base and J shed 2 bases, with 11 bases lying between them. CDR3 amino acids: CASSLVAGGNYGYTF. CDR3 coding DNA: TGTGCCAGCAGCTTAGTTGCTGGGGGGAACTATGGCTACACCTTC.

This clone was seen a few times. The rearrangement joins TRBV18 to TRBJ2-7; no reliable D call. The CDR3 consists of 13 residues. Germline CDR1 KGHSH, CDR2 LQKENI. V lost 1 base and J lost 6, with 10 bases in between. The CDR3: CASSPLGQSEQYF. The CDR3 DNA is TGTGCCAGCTCACCACTAGGGCAGAGCGAGCAGTACTTC.

This chain joins TRBV11-1 and TRBJ1-2, with D unresolved. Germline loops: CDR1 SGHAT, CDR2 FQDESV (reference sequence). The V and J ends lost 4 bases and 7 bases respectively, with 19 bases between them. The CDR3 contains 15 residues. CDR3 DNA sequence: TGTGCCAGCAGCTCTCGGGCGCCTCCCACGGCTGGCTACACCTTC. This encodes CASSSRAPPTAGYTF. Drawing the rest from reference TRBV11-1 and TRBJ1-2, the complete variable domain is EAEVAQSPRYKITEKSQAVAFWCDPISGHATLYWYRQILGQGPELLVQFQDESVVDDSQLPKDRFSAERLKGVDSTLKIQPAELGDSAMYLCASSSRAPPTAGYTFGSGTRLTVV.

The sample holds a few counts of this clone. The V gene is TRBV6-5, the J gene TRBJ2-7, with TRBD2 matching 10 bases. The germline CDR1 and CDR2 sequences are MNHEY and SVGAGI. The CDR3 covers 14 residues. V shed 3 bases, J shed 2 bases, and the junction held 1 base outside the gene matches. DNA for the CDR3: TGTGCCAGCAGTTATACTAGCGGGGCCTACGAGCAGTACTTC. Translation gives CASSYTSGAYEQYF.

The chain uses TRBV5-1 and TRBJ2-5; no clear D gene. The germline gives CDR1 SGHRS, CDR2 YFSETQ. V dropped 0 bases and J dropped 9 bases, with 21 bases sitting between them. This CDR3 is built from 16 residues. The CDR3 region is CASSLGVAVDEVAQYF. The CDR3 coding sequence is TGCGCCAGCAGCTTGGGGGTGGCGGTCGACGAAGTGGCCCAGTACTTC.

This chain joins TRBV30 and TRBJ2-7; the D gene is possibly TRBD2 (6 bases). This CDR3 has 12 residues. Germline CDR1 GTSNPN, CDR2 SVGIG (reference sequence). Between the trimmed V and J ends, which lost 5 bases and 4 bases, there was a span of 12 bases. In DNA, the CDR3 is TGTGCCTGGGGGGAGGATAGATACGAGCAGTACTTC. Protein: CAWGEDRYEQYF.

The V and J genes are TRBV10-3 and TRBJ2-7; D is perhaps TRBD1 or TRBD2 (5 bases each). The CDR3 length is 14 residues. V was shortened by 6 bases and J by 1 base, with 13 bases between the two germline ends. CDR1 is ENHRY and CDR2 is SYGVKD in the germline V gene. CDR3 DNA sequence: TGTGCCATCAGGACGGGGCCGCAGTCCTACGAGCAGTACTTC. Protein product: CAIRTGPQSYEQYF.

This clone was seen a handful of times. The chain carries TRBV5-7 and TRBJ2-4; 7 positions agree with TRBD1. TRBV5-7 is sorted into the ORF group, with uncertain function. V trimming: 6 bases; J trimming: 2 bases; junction bases outside the gene matches: 8. CDR3 size: 15 residues. CDR3 sequence: CASNGRGRSKNIQYF. Here the CDR3 DNA reads TGTGCCAGCAATGGAAGGGGGCGCTCCAAAAACATTCAGTACTTC.

This sequence joins TRBV29-1 and TRBJ2-1, with D unresolved. Germline V gene lookup returns CDR1 SQVTM and CDR2 ANQGSEA. The CDR3 is 10 amino acids. V dropped 6 bases and J dropped 8 bases, with 8 bases sitting between them. CDR3 nucleotides: TGCAGCGTGCCTGTGGATGAGCAGTTCTTC. Translated: CSVPVDEQFF.

This clone occurred a few times. V gene TRBV7-3 combines with J gene TRBJ1-2; 9 bases fit TRBD1. This CDR3 contains 16 residues. V was pared by 5 bases and J by 0 bases, with 7 bases of the junction left unmatched. Per the germline V gene, CDR1 is SGHTA and CDR2 is FQGTGA. CDR3: CASSPGQGRTNYGYTF. The CDR3 DNA reads TGTGCCAGCAGCCCCGGACAGGGGCGAACTAACTATGGCTACACCTTC.

This clone was observed a handful of times. The gene calls are TRBV19 and TRBJ2-3; no reliable D call. Germline values: CDR1 LNHDA, CDR2 SQIVND (reference sequence). Trimming left V 2 bases short and J 2 bases short, with 14 bases between. The CDR3 covers 16 residues. CDR3 DNA sequence: TGTGCCAGTAGTATACTCAGGCCACGAACCACAGATACGCAGTATTTT. Amino acid sequence: CASSILRPRTTDTQYF.

This clone was found a few times. The chain links TRBV5-1 to TRBJ2-1; 7 bases agree with TRBD1. V trimming: 3 bases; J trimming: 2 bases; junction bases outside the gene matches: 2. The length of the CDR3 is 14 residues. The germline gives CDR1 SGHRS, CDR2 YFSETQ. The CDR3 DNA follows: TGCGCCAGCAGCTGGCAGGGGGCCTACAATGAGCAGTTCTTC. It codes for CASSWQGAYNEQFF.

This clone was seen only once. This sequence joins TRBV28 and TRBJ2-5, with D perhaps given as TRBD1 or TRBD2 (6 bases each). The germline V and J ends were trimmed by 0 bases and 5 bases, with 19 bases remaining between them. The CDR3 spans 17 residues. Looked up from germline, CDR1 is MDHEN and CDR2 is SYDVKM. CDR3 sequence: CASSLWSRDSQGETQYF. In DNA, the CDR3 is TGTGCCAGCAGTTTATGGTCCCGGGACTCCCAGGGGGAGACCCAGTACTTC.

The chain is built from TRBV28 and TRBJ2-3; D call uncertain. The CDR3 contains 13 residues. V was clipped by 5 bases and J by 0 bases, with 6 bases between them. The germline CDR1 and CDR2 sequences are MDHEN and SYDVKM. The CDR3 loop reads CASSAISTDTQYF. CDR3 coding DNA: TGTGCCAGCAGTGCAATTAGCACAGATACGCAGTATTTT.

This clone has only one observation. This chain connects TRBV5-6 to TRBJ2-5, with D perhaps TRBD1 (6 bases). Trimming stripped 2 bases from V and 2 bases from J, with 19 bases between. The CDR3 is 17 amino acids. Germline assignment: CDR1 SGHDT and CDR2 YYEEEE. The CDR3 nucleotides are TGTGCCAGCAGCTTTCTCCGGGTCAGGGGACGACAAGAGACCCAGTACTTC. This codes for CASSFLRVRGRQETQYF.

Details on this clone: The sample contains more than one DNA sequence encoding this CDR3. V gene TRBV9 combines with J gene TRBJ1-1, with 8 bases matching TRBD1. This CDR3 spans 15 amino acids. Trimming took 4 bases from V and 0 from J; bases not matched to a gene: 5. CDR1 is SGDLS, CDR2 YYNGEE, per germline. The CDR3: CASSPRTGMNTEAFF. CDR3 DNA sequence: TGTGCCAGCAGCCCACGGACAGGGATGAACACTGAAGCTTTCTTT.

Only a few counts were recorded for this clone. The rearrangement uses TRBV7-3 and TRBJ2-3; 13 nucleotides align to TRBD2. V shed 4 bases and J 7 bases; nucleotides not matched to a gene: 8. CDR3 length: 16 amino acids. From germline, CDR1 is SGHTA and CDR2 FQGTGA. This CDR3 reads CASSSQGLAGLHTQYF. The CDR3 bases are TGTGCCAGCAGCTCCCAGGGACTAGCGGGACTTCATACGCAGTATTTT.

The chain uses TRBV5-4 and TRBJ2-7, with D possibly being TRBD1 or TRBD2 (7 bases each). This CDR3 contains 16 residues. Germline lookup yields CDR1 SGHNT and CDR2 YYREEE (reference sequence). Deletions cut 5 bases from V and 6 bases from J, with 24 bases between. In DNA, the CDR3 is TGTGCCAGCAGGAGGGGGGGGACAGAGGTGGGCAGCGAGCAGTACTTC. It yields the protein CASRRGGTEVGSEQYF. The full variable domain, with the rest looked up from reference TRBV5-4 and TRBJ2-7, is ETGVTQSPTHLIKTRGQQVTLRCSSQSGHNTVSWYQQALGQGPQFIFQYYREEENGRGNFPPRFSGLQFPNYSSELNVNALELDDSALYLCASRRGGTEVGSEQYFGPGTRLTVT.

This chain connects TRBV29-1 to TRBJ1-2, with D unclear. This CDR3 is 15 amino acids long. V lost 0 bases and J 3 bases, leaving 14 bases between the germline ends. Germline loops: CDR1 SQVTM, CDR2 ANQGSEA. Here the CDR3 reads CSVEEFPTNHYGYTF. The DNA for the CDR3 is TGCAGCGTTGAAGAATTCCCGACAAACCACTATGGCTACACCTTC. The whole variable domain, filled in from reference TRBV29-1 and TRBJ1-2, reads SAVISQKPSRDICQRGTSLTIQCQVDSQVTMMFWYRQQPGQSLTLIATANQGSEATYESGFVIDKFPISRPNLTFSTLTVSNMSPEDSSIYLCSVEEFPTNHYGYTFGSGTRLTVV.

This clone was observed a few times. J is TRBJ2-7 and V is TRBV6-1; TRBD1 matches 7 bases. This CDR3 has 15 amino acids. V shed 4 bases and J 1 base; nucleotides not matched to a gene: 7. The germline V gene encodes CDR1 MNHNS and CDR2 SASEGT. In DNA, the CDR3 is TGTGCCAGCAGTGGACTCGACAGGGTGTCCTACGAGCAGTACTTC. Its translation: CASSGLDRVSYEQYF.

This clone was counted only a few times. The chain has TRBV19 and TRBJ2-1; 11 bases fit TRBD2. Per the germline V gene, CDR1 is LNHDA and CDR2 is SQIVND (reference sequence). This CDR3 is built from 16 residues. V was pared by 6 bases and J by 1 base, with 5 bases of the junction left unmatched. The CDR3 DNA sequence: TGTGCCAGTAGAACTGGGACTAGCGGATCCTACAATGAGCAGTTCTTC. Translated, it gives CASRTGTSGSYNEQFF.